Listed below are T cell receptor beta chains from one sample, sequenced in a study of T cell responses to AZD1222 COVID-19 vaccine. Profiling relied on immunoSEQ multiplex PCR, and the TCRdb table lists in-frame clones only, not all of them. Of roughly 120,000 clones in the sample, 75% to 90% were seen once. The specimen was peripheral blood, collected on day 0 of AZD1222 vaccination. The source of these receptors is an adult in good health. CDR3s include the opening cysteine and the closing phenylalanine or tryptophan. The order of the fields is clone size, J gene, V gene, CDR3 length, D gene, CDR3 protein, CDR3 DNA. The D gene is left open where the match is weak. Clone size, where shown, is once, few, many, or a class for clones that have expanded.

NA	TRBJ1-6	TRBV7-3	15	NA	CASSLHGDYNSPLHF	TGTGCCAGCAGCCTCCACGGGGACTATAATTCACCCCTCCACTTT
NA	TRBJ2-1	TRBV6-5	14	NA	CASSSGVGNNEQFF	TGTGCCAGCAGTTCCGGGGTTGGTAATAATGAGCAGTTCTTC
NA	TRBJ1-6	TRBV5-6	12	NA	CASSLPRSPLHF	TGTGCCAGCAGCTTGCCTCGATCACCCCTCCACTTT
NA	TRBJ2-3	TRBV7-2	17	NA	CASSLALGNPSTDTQYF	TGTGCCAGCAGCTTAGCTTTGGGTAACCCCAGCACAGATACGCAGTATTTT
NA	TRBJ2-2	TRBV5-1	16	TRBD2	CASSKGLAGRTGELFF	TGCGCCAGCAGCAAAGGACTAGCGGGACGAACCGGGGAGCTGTTTTTT
NA	TRBJ1-2	TRBV25-1	14	NA	CASNRGSGARGYTF	TGTGCCAGCAACCGAGGGTCGGGAGCCAGAGGCTACACCTTC
NA	TRBJ2-7	TRBV7-3	13	NA	CASSLTRGYEQYF	TGTGCCAGCAGCTTGACCAGGGGTTACGAGCAGTACTTC
NA	TRBJ1-1	TRBV19	13	NA	CASSIGENTEAFF	TGTGCCAGTAGTATCGGGGAGAACACTGAAGCTTTCTTT
once	TRBJ1-5	TRBV12-3/TRBV12-4	13	NA	CASSERTGQPQHF	TGTGCCAGCAGCGAGCGTACCGGTCAGCCCCAGCATTTT
NA	TRBJ1-1	TRBV2	13	NA	CASSGGGNTEAFF	TGTGCCAGCAGTGGGGGGGGGAACACTGAAGCTTTCTTT